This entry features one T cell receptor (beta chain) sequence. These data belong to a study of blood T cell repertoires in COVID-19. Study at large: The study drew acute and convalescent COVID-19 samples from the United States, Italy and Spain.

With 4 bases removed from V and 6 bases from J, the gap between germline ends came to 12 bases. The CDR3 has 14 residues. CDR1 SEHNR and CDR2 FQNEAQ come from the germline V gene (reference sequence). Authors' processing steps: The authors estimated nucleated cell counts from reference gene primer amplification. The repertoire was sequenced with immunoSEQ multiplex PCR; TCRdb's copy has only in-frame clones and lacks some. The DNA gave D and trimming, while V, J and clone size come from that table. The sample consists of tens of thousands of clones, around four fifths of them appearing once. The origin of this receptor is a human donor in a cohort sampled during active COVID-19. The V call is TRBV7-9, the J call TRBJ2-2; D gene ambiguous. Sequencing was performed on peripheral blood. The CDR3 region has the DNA TGTGCCAGCAGCTCCCAACCTATCGCCGGGGAGCTGTTTTTT. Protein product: CASSSQPIAGELFF.